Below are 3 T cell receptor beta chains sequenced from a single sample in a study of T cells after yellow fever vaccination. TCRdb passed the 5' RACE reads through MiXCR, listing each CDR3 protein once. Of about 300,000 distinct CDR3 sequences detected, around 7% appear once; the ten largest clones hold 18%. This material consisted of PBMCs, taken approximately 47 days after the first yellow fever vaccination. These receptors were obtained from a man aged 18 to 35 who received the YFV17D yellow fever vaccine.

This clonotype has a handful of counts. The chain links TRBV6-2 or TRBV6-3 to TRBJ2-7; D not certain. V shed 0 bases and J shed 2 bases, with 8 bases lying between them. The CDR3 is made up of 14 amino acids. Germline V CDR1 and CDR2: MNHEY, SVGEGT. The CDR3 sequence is CASSYSTAAYEQYF. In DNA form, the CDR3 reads TGTGCCAGCAGTTACTCAACCGCCGCCTACGAGCAGTACTTC.

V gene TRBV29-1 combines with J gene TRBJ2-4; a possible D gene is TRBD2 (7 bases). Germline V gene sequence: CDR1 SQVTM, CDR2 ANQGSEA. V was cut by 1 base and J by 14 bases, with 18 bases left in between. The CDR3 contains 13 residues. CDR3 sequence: CSVEVGGLSPKYF. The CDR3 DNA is TGCAGCGTTGAAGTGGGGGGGCTTAGCCCCAAGTACTTC.

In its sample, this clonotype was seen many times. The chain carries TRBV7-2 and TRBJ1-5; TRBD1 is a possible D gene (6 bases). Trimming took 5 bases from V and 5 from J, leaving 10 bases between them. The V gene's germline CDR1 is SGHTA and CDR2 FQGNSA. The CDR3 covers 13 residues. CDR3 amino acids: CASSPNRDQPQHF. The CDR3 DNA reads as TGTGCCAGCAGCCCCAACAGGGATCAGCCCCAGCATTTT.